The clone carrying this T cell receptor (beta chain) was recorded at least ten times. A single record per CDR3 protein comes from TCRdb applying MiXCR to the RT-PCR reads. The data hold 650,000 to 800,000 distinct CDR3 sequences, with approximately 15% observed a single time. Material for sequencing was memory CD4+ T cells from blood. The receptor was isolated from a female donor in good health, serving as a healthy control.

The chain's CDR3 is CSARDISGRRRYNEQFF. The CDR3 DNA is TGCAGTGCTAGAGATATAAGCGGGAGGAGGCGCTACAATGAGCAGTTCTTC. The chain employs TRBV20-1 and TRBJ2-1; 9 bases match TRBD2. This CDR3 has 17 amino acids. The V and J ends lost 0 bases and 3 bases, in that order; junction bases with no gene match: 9. Per germline, CDR1 DFQATT and CDR2 SNEGSKA (reference sequence).